This T cell receptor (beta chain) originates from a study of PD-1 blockade in classical Hodgkin lymphoma. V was clipped by 1 base and J by 6 bases, with 4 bases between them. Germline V lookup: CDR1 SGHDT, CDR2 YYEEEE. This CDR3 is built from 11 residues. The patients all showed relapse after autologous stem cell transplantation, while their brentuximab vedotin exposure varied. TCRdb's copy holds only in-frame clones and misses some; the assay was immunoSEQ multiplex PCR. The table records over 20,000 clones, approximately 73% of them present only once. The source of this sequence is a human donor with classical Hodgkin lymphoma. The material was peripheral blood mononuclear cells (PBMCs), obtained before the second cycle of nivolumab. V gene TRBV5-6 combines with J gene TRBJ1-2; D not certain. CDR3 in amino acids: CASSLMDGYTF. The CDR3 nucleotides are TGTGCCAGCAGCTTGATGGATGGCTACACCTTC.